This T cell receptor (beta chain) was recovered during a study of chemoradiotherapy in HPV16-positive cancers. Turning to the study itself: A couple of HPV16-positive patients' cells yielded candidate HPV-specific clones and common motifs. Study-level results: Non-HPV-specific T cells did not expand in tumors during treatment, whereas candidate HPV-specific clones and E7-related motifs did.

With regard to this clone: Its antigen is not identified.

Germline V gene data show CDR1 as SQVTM and CDR2 as ANQGSEA. The CDR3 extends over 15 amino acids. With V trimmed by 3 bases and J by 6 bases, 9 bases remained unmatched. Repertoires were sampled repeatedly during chemoradiotherapy. Here immunoSEQ multiplex PCR was the method, and the copy in TCRdb shows in-frame clones only, minus some. The sample includes roughly 39,000 clones, more than 75% seen only once; the top ten take more than 5%. The material was blood, obtained from a patient who underwent chemoradiotherapy. The sequence was obtained from a human donor with HPV-associated anogenital cancer. V gene TRBV29-1 combines with J gene TRBJ2-7; the match to TRBD1 covers 12 bases. The CDR3 nucleotides read TGCAGCGTTGACGGGGACAGGGGGCTTAGGGGCGAGCAGTACTTC. Its protein product is CSVDGDRGLRGEQYF.